This passage covers 27 T cell receptor beta chains from one sample sequenced in a study of post-analysis software for immune sequencing data. Study-wide points: There were about five TRBV segments more frequent in patients than controls, and TRBV5-6, TRBV5-1 and TRBV20-1 were among them.

Their antigens are not known. The authors incorporated unique molecular identifiers into the TCR beta cDNA libraries. TCRdb re-analysed the PCR reads in MiXCR, keeping a single row per CDR3 protein. Of about 500,000 distinct CDR3 sequences listed, roughly 46% are singletons. Material: blood. The receptor set was obtained from a girl between 10 and 17 years old with multiple sclerosis.

CDR3: CATAFGVSGNEQFF. CDR3 nucleotides: TGTGCCACCGCTTTTGGGGTGTCAGGCAATGAGCAGTTCTTC. This chain joins TRBV7-2 and TRBJ2-1; D unclear. Germline CDR1 reads SGHTA; CDR2 reads FQGNSA. The CDR3 runs 14 residues. The germline V and J ends were trimmed by 10 bases and 6 bases, with 19 bases remaining between them.

V usage is TRBV20-1 and J usage is TRBJ2-7; unclear D gene. V was shortened by 0 bases and J by 0 bases, with 9 bases between the two germline ends. Per the germline V gene, CDR1 is DFQATT and CDR2 is SNEGSKA (reference sequence). The CDR3 consists of 14 residues. The CDR3 loop is CSARDPRRSYEQYF. The DNA of the CDR3 is TGCAGTGCTAGAGATCCGAGGCGCTCCTACGAGCAGTACTTC.

This clonotype was seen a handful of times. The rearrangement links TRBV15 to TRBJ1-2; D unclear. V was trimmed by 0 bases and J by 6 bases, leaving 20 bases between them. The CDR3 extends over 17 amino acids. CDR1 is LNHNV, CDR2 YYDKDF, per germline (reference sequence). In nucleotides, the CDR3 is TGTGCCACCAGCAGAGATCGGGTGGCAGGCTATACAAATGGCTACACCTTC. Translation gives CATSRDRVAGYTNGYTF. The whole variable domain, filled in from reference TRBV15 and TRBJ1-2, reads DAMVIQNPRYQVTQFGKPVTLSCSQTLNHNVMYWYQQKSSQAPKLLFHYYDKDFNNEADTPDNFQSRRPNTSFCFLDIRSPGLGDTAMYLCATSRDRVAGYTNGYTFGSGTRLTVV.

The chain uses TRBV10-3 and TRBJ2-3, with TRBD2 matching over 8 bases. Germline CDR1 and CDR2: ENHRY and SYGVKD. The CDR3 extends over 16 amino acids. V was clipped by 3 bases and J by 2 bases; unmatched bases: 7. The CDR3 DNA is TGTGCCATCAGTGACTCGGCGGGAGGACTCACAGATACGCAGTATTTT. It specifies CAISDSAGGLTDTQYF.

The table lists this clonotype with many counts. The rearrangement uses TRBV29-1 and TRBJ2-6, with unresolved D. Germline assignment: CDR1 SQVTM and CDR2 ANQGSEA. V was shortened by 6 bases and J by 1 base, with 4 bases between the two germline ends. The CDR3 is 12 amino acids. CDR3 loop: CSVGSGANVLTF. The CDR3 DNA follows: TGCAGCGTGGGGTCTGGGGCCAACGTCCTGACTTTC. Variable domain in full (rest from reference TRBV29-1 and TRBJ2-6): SAVISQKPSRDICQRGTSLTIQCQVDSQVTMMFWYRQQPGQSLTLIATANQGSEATYESGFVIDKFPISRPNLTFSTLTVSNMSPEDSSIYLCSVGSGANVLTFGAGSRLTVL.

This clonotype has ten or more counts. V gene TRBV29-1 combines with J gene TRBJ2-5; D call uncertain. Per germline, CDR1 SQVTM and CDR2 ANQGSEA. This CDR3 has 10 amino acids. V lost 4 bases to trimming and J lost 5 bases, with 5 bases between them. CDR3: CSVGEETQYF. The CDR3 bases are TGCAGCGTTGGCGAGGAGACCCAGTACTTC.

This clonotype appeared a few times. The chain uses TRBV20-1 and TRBJ2-4, with D possibly being TRBD2 (7 bases). The J call may not be correct, given that the DNA end is closer to TRBJ2-7. This CDR3 is built from 13 residues. Germline V gene sequence: CDR1 DFQATT, CDR2 SNEGSKA (reference sequence). The CDR3 spells CSARVPGGSEQYF. The CDR3 bases are TGCAGTGCTAGAGTACCGGGGGGCTCCGAGCAGTACTTC.

The V and J genes are TRBV4-1 and TRBJ2-3; D is uncertain. Germline V CDR1 and CDR2: MGHRA, YSYEKL. This CDR3 region has 14 residues. Trimming stripped 0 bases from V and 6 bases from J, with 10 bases between. CDR3 region: CASSQEPTADTQYF. In DNA form, the CDR3 reads TGCGCCAGCAGCCAAGAACCGACTGCGGATACGCAGTATTTT.

This chain joins TRBV12-3 or TRBV12-4 and TRBJ2-1; 8 bases are shared with TRBD1. J was trimmed by 0 bases and V by 6 bases; bases with no gene match: 4. The CDR3 extends over 15 amino acids. The CDR3 here is CASRHGQGSYNEQFF. The DNA for the CDR3 is TGTGCCAGCAGGCACGGACAGGGCTCCTACAATGAGCAGTTCTTC.

The rearrangement links TRBV19 to TRBJ1-2; maybe TRBD1 (6 bases). Germline CDR1 reads LNHDA; CDR2 reads SQIVND (reference sequence). Trimming removed 9 bases from V and 7 bases from J, with 12 bases in between. CDR3 length equals 11 residues. The CDR3 region is CASQGRVGYTF. CDR3 bases: TGTGCCAGCCAGGGGCGGGTTGGCTACACCTTC.

The chain employs TRBV28 and TRBJ2-1; 7 bases are a match to TRBD2. The V and J ends lost 6 bases and 4 bases, in that order; junction bases with no gene match: 15. The CDR3 extends over 17 amino acids. CDR1 is MDHEN, CDR2 SYDVKM, per germline. CDR3 protein: CASSPTQGLYPYNEQFF. DNA for the CDR3: TGTGCCAGCAGCCCCACTCAGGGACTATACCCGTACAATGAGCAGTTCTTC.

The chain joins TRBV6-2 or TRBV6-3 to TRBJ2-7, with 7 bases identical to TRBD2. Germline V lookup: CDR1 MNHEY, CDR2 SVGEGT. J gave up 2 bases and V 2 bases, and 9 bases lay outside the gene matches. This CDR3 spans 16 amino acids. The CDR3 DNA sequence: TGTGCCAGCAGTTACGGCGCTTGGGGGAGGGCCTACGAGCAGTACTTC. It is translated as CASSYGAWGRAYEQYF.

The chain combines TRBV5-1 with TRBJ1-2; D gene uncertain. Germline CDR1 reads SGHRS; CDR2 reads YFSETQ. V was pared by 3 bases and J by 3 bases, with 9 bases between. The CDR3 contains 13 residues. In DNA form, the CDR3 reads TGCGCCAGCAGCTCCCTCCTCGACTATGGCTACACCTTC. As protein: CASSSLLDYGYTF.

In this sample, this clonotype turned up a few times. The rearrangement links TRBV10-3 to TRBJ2-1; 11 bases line up with TRBD2. Germline loops: CDR1 ENHRY, CDR2 SYGVKD. Germline trimming cut 4 bases from V and 10 bases from J; bases unmatched to any gene: 3. CDR3 size: 13 residues. The CDR3 protein is CAISVRTSGEQFF. In nucleotides, the CDR3 is TGTGCCATCAGTGTGAGGACTAGCGGGGAGCAGTTCTTC.

This clonotype was seen a few times. The J gene is TRBJ2-5, the V gene TRBV6-6, with D uncertain. V was pared by 0 bases and J by 2 bases, with 16 bases between. Germline V gives CDR1 MNHNY, CDR2 SVGAGI (reference sequence). The CDR3 spans 17 residues. CDR3 residues: CASSYSQWVAEQETQYF. The CDR3 nucleotides read TGTGCCAGCAGTTACTCCCAGTGGGTGGCGGAGCAAGAGACCCAGTACTTC.

The chain has TRBV10-3 and TRBJ1-2; no clear D. Trimming pared 3 bases from V and 8 bases from J, leaving 10 bases between. The CDR3 covers 12 residues. CDR1 is ENHRY and CDR2 is SYGVKD in the germline V gene. The CDR3 DNA sequence: TGTGCCATCAGTGAACCCCAACGGGGCTACACCTTC. Translated, it gives CAISEPQRGYTF.

The chain employs TRBV5-5 and TRBJ2-7, with a weak D call TRBD2 (5 bases). The ends were cut back, 2 bases at V and 4 bases at J, with 13 bases in the middle. The CDR3 covers 14 residues. Germline V lookup: CDR1 SGHKS, CDR2 YYEKEE (reference sequence). The CDR3 protein is CASSLAGEMYEQYF. CDR3 DNA: TGTGCCAGCAGCTTAGCTGGGGAGATGTACGAGCAGTACTTC.

The chain recombines TRBV7-2 with TRBJ2-7, with D perhaps TRBD2 (5 bases). V was trimmed by 4 bases and J by 3 bases, leaving 7 bases between them. The length of the CDR3 is 12 residues. CDR1 is SGHTA and CDR2 is FQGNSA in the germline V gene. The CDR3 loop reads CASSSRGYEQYF. CDR3 nucleotides: TGTGCCAGCAGCTCCCGGGGCTACGAGCAGTACTTC.

This clonotype turned up a few times. The V call is TRBV11-1, the J call TRBJ2-1; 10 nucleotides match TRBD2. The junction had 9 bases not matched to a gene; V was cut back by 3 bases and J by 4 bases. The CDR3 is made up of 17 amino acids. Germline V CDR1 and CDR2: SGHAT, FQDESV (reference sequence). The CDR3 protein is CASSLDPSGRKYNEQFF. The CDR3 coding sequence is TGTGCCAGCAGCTTGGACCCTAGCGGGAGAAAGTACAATGAGCAGTTCTTC.

The chain combines TRBV2 with TRBJ2-4; 11 bases fit TRBD2. The closer fit of TRBJ2-7 to the DNA end suggests the J call may be wrong. CDR1 is SNHLY, CDR2 FYNNEI, per germline. The CDR3 is made up of 15 amino acids. The CDR3 protein is CASSISGRAAYEQYF. In DNA form, the CDR3 reads TGTGCCAGCAGTATTAGCGGGAGGGCTGCCTACGAGCAGTACTTC.

The chain links TRBV10-3 to TRBJ1-2, with 8 positions matching TRBD1. The J segment lost 1 base and the V segment lost 3 bases, leaving 7 bases of the junction unmatched. Germline values: CDR1 ENHRY, CDR2 SYGVKD. CDR3 length: 16 amino acids. CDR3 sequence (DNA): TGTGCCATCAGTGACTTTGGACAGGGCTTTAACTATGGCTACACCTTC. As protein: CAISDFGQGFNYGYTF.

For the CDR3, the DNA is TGTGCCAGCGTCTGGGGAGGGCCTAACTATGGCTACACCTTC. Translating it yields CASVWGGPNYGYTF. This chain uses TRBV2 with TRBJ1-2; D remains unclear. The ends were cut back, 8 bases at V and 0 bases at J, with 13 bases in the middle. This CDR3 spans 14 amino acids. CDR1 SNHLY and CDR2 FYNNEI come from the germline V gene.

This clonotype was recorded a few times. The chain combines TRBV5-1 with TRBJ2-7, with TRBD2 matching over 14 bases. V shed 4 bases and J 3 bases; nucleotides not matched to a gene: 12. Germline lookup yields CDR1 SGHRS and CDR2 YFSETQ. The CDR3 spans 18 residues. The CDR3 loop reads CASSPGTSGRIWDYEQYF. CDR3 nucleotides: TGCGCCAGCAGCCCCGGGACTAGCGGGAGAATTTGGGACTACGAGCAGTACTTC.

The J gene is TRBJ1-2, the V gene TRBV7-3, with D possibly TRBD1 on 6 matching bases. The CDR3 covers 14 residues. Trimming took off 2 bases at V and 7 bases at J, with 14 bases between the two ends. Germline V lookup: CDR1 SGHTA, CDR2 FQGTGA. The CDR3 coding sequence is TGTGCCAGCAGCTTATCAGGGGCGAACGGTGGCTACACCTTC. It yields the protein CASSLSGANGGYTF.

The V and J genes are TRBV28 and TRBJ2-1; 9 nucleotides line up with TRBD2. Per germline, CDR1 MDHEN and CDR2 SYDVKM. The CDR3 is made up of 14 amino acids. The CDR3 DNA is TGTGGGTCCCAGCGGGGGGCCTCCTACAATGAGCAGTTCTTC. Translation gives CGSQRGASYNEQFF.

This chain's CDR3 is CASNRGHAVDQPQHF. The CDR3 nucleotides read TGTGCCAGCAACAGGGGACACGCTGTAGATCAGCCCCAGCATTTT. V usage is TRBV2 and J usage is TRBJ1-5; 7 bases match TRBD1. The CDR3 is 15 amino acids. CDR1 and CDR2 (germline): SNHLY, FYNNEI. V trimming: 7 bases; J trimming: 5 bases; junction bases outside the gene matches: 11. Combining the CDR3 with reference TRBV2 and TRBJ1-5 gives the whole variable domain EPEVTQTPSHQVTQMGQEVILRCVPISNHLYFYWYRQILGQKVEFLVSFYNNEISEKSEIFDDQFSVERPDGSNFTLKIRSTKLEDSAMYFCASNRGHAVDQPQHFGDGTRLSIL.

This chain uses TRBV5-1 with TRBJ2-7, with 8 bases identical to TRBD2. The CDR3 is made up of 15 amino acids. Germline lookup yields CDR1 SGHRS and CDR2 YFSETQ. V lost 2 bases to trimming and J lost 6 bases; unmatched junction nucleotides: 10. The CDR3 region is CASSFEAGVMAEQYF. Written as DNA, the CDR3 is TGCGCCAGCAGCTTCGAAGCGGGAGTAATGGCCGAGCAGTACTTC. The full variable domain, with the rest looked up from reference TRBV5-1 and TRBJ2-7, is KAGVTQTPRYLIKTRGQQVTLSCSPISGHRSVSWYQQTPGQGLQFLFEYFSETQRNKGNFPGRFSGRQFSNSRSEMNVSTLELGDSALYLCASSFEAGVMAEQYFGPGTRLTVT.